The 3 T cell receptor beta chains below all came from one sample that was sequenced in a study of beta chain features in type 1 diabetes. Study-wide findings and caveats: A moderate, significant TCRB CDR3 shortening appeared in type 1 diabetes across four CD4+ subsets.

TCRB transcripts that were expressed got sequenced, as all of the isolated RNA had been reverse transcribed. Profiled with immunoSEQ multiplex PCR; TCRdb holds only in-frame clones, not every one. This sample yields roughly 50,000 clones, of which around 45% are seen a single time; over 0.1% belongs to the top ten. Their antigen targets remain unknown. Sequenced input: stem cell memory CD4+ T cells from blood. Every receptor here comes from a man aged 25 to 40 with type 1 diabetes.

This chain connects TRBV2 to TRBJ1-2; the D is unclear. The germline V gene encodes CDR1 SNHLY and CDR2 FYNNEI. Trimming removed 4 bases at V and 7 bases at J, with 13 bases between. The CDR3 is 13 residues long. The CDR3 region is CASSGEVEGGYTF. The CDR3 nucleotides read TGTGCCAGCAGTGGAGAGGTAGAGGGTGGCTACACCTTC.

This clone was counted between two and nine times. J is TRBJ2-6 and V is TRBV4-2; 7 bases map to TRBD1. The CDR3 consists of 16 residues. Germline V gene data show CDR1 as LGHNA and CDR2 as YNFKEQ. J was trimmed by 3 bases and V by 2 bases; bases with no gene match: 4. The CDR3 spells CASSQTTGFGANVLTF. CDR3 sequence (DNA): TGTGCCAGCAGCCAAACGACAGGGTTTGGGGCCAACGTCCTGACTTTC.

The chain is built from TRBV28 and TRBJ2-6; 12 bases are a match to TRBD1. With 4 bases clipped from V and 0 bases from J, the junction kept 16 bases outside the gene matches. CDR3 length: 22 amino acids. Germline V gives CDR1 MDHEN, CDR2 SYDVKM. The CDR3: CASSSLPGTGGPRGSGANVLTF. The CDR3 DNA follows: TGTGCCAGCAGTTCATTGCCCGGGACAGGGGGCCCTCGGGGCTCTGGGGCCAACGTCCTGACTTTC.